Listed below are T cell receptor beta chains from one sample, sequenced in a study of T cell changes during pregnancy in multiple sclerosis. The protocol was immunoSEQ multiplex PCR, while the TCRdb copy is restricted to in-frame clones and leaves out a portion. The data show approximately 88,000 clones, with 94% seen just once and under 0.85% held by the top ten. The starting material was peripheral blood, obtained in the third trimester of pregnancy. Receptor source: a female donor with multiple sclerosis, enrolled in a pregnancy study. Each CDR3 is given with its conserved first and last residue. D genes are given only for firm matches. Some rows mark clone size as missing; the rest say once, few, many or name a class of expanded clone.

J: TRBJ1-2
length: 13
V: TRBV30
D: TRBD1
size: NA
DNA: TGTGCCTGGAGAGACAGGGGTAAGGTTGGCTACACCTTC
CDR3: CAWRDRGKVGYTF

J: TRBJ2-7
length: 14
V: TRBV5-4
D: NA
size: NA
DNA: TGTGCCAGCAGCTTGGTAGCGGCCTCCTACGAGCAGTACTTC
CDR3: CASSLVAASYEQYF

J: TRBJ2-2
length: 15
V: TRBV27
D: TRBD1
size: NA
DNA: TGTGCCAGCAGATTCTTGGACAGGGACACCGGGGAGCTGTTTTTT
CDR3: CASRFLDRDTGELFF

J: TRBJ1-2
length: 13
V: TRBV28
D: NA
size: few
DNA: TGTGCCAGCAGTCCCCCCGCTAACTATGGCTACACCTTC
CDR3: CASSPPANYGYTF

J: TRBJ2-2
length: 16
V: TRBV6-6
D: NA
size: NA
DNA: TGTGCCAGCAGACCAGCTCGACACCCGCCCACCGGGGAGCTGTTTTTT
CDR3: CASRPARHPPTGELFF

J: TRBJ2-5
length: 14
V: TRBV5-1
D: NA
size: NA
DNA: TGCGCCAGCAGCTTGGCCACCAGGGGGGTTGAGCAGTACTTC
CDR3: CASSLATRGVEQYF

J: TRBJ1-4
length: 15
V: TRBV5-5
D: TRBD1
size: NA
DNA: TGTGCCAGCAGCTTTCTGCGACAGGGGGATGAAAAACTGTTTTTT
CDR3: CASSFLRQGDEKLFF

J: TRBJ1-1
length: 14
V: TRBV27
D: NA
size: NA
DNA: TGTGCCAGCAGTCCCGACAGGAAGAACACTGAAGCTTTCTTT
CDR3: CASSPDRKNTEAFF

J: TRBJ2-7
length: 13
V: TRBV30
D: NA
size: NA
DNA: TGTGCCTGGGTATCTACCAGGGGAAGGGAGCAGTACTTC
CDR3: CAWVSTRGREQYF

J: TRBJ2-5
length: 11
V: TRBV27
D: NA
size: NA
DNA: TGTGCCAGCAGTTTAGGCGAGACCCAGTACTTC
CDR3: CASSLGETQYF

J: TRBJ1-1
length: 13
V: TRBV6-4
D: NA
size: NA
DNA: TGTGCCAGCAGTGAATCAGGGTTCACTGAAGCTTTCTTT
CDR3: CASSESGFTEAFF

J: TRBJ2-3
length: 16
V: TRBV27
D: TRBD2
size: NA
DNA: TGTGCCAGCAGTTTATTCGCTAGCGGGAGCACAGATACGCAGTATTTT
CDR3: CASSLFASGSTDTQYF

J: TRBJ2-4
length: 22
V: TRBV19
D: TRBD1
size: NA
DNA: TGTGCCAGTAGTATCCATAAAAACAGGGACAGGGGACTATGCGTAGCCAAAAACATTCAGTACTTC
CDR3: CASSIHKNRDRGLCVAKNIQYF

J: TRBJ1-2
length: 15
V: TRBV7-2
D: TRBD1
size: NA
DNA: TGTGCCAGCAGCTCCTACAGGGGCGAGCTCTATGGCTACACCTTC
CDR3: CASSSYRGELYGYTF

J: TRBJ1-2
length: 12
V: TRBV10-3
D: NA
size: few
DNA: TGTGCCATCAGTGAGGACAGCTATGGCTACACCTTC
CDR3: CAISEDSYGYTF

J: TRBJ1-2
length: 14
V: TRBV19
D: TRBD1
size: once
DNA: TGTGCCAGTGCGCGACAGGGGGATAACTATGGCTACACCTTC
CDR3: CASARQGDNYGYTF

J: TRBJ2-7
length: 13
V: TRBV27
D: NA
size: NA
DNA: TGTGCCAGCAGTTTCTCGAGCTCCTACGAGCAGTACTTC
CDR3: CASSFSSSYEQYF

J: TRBJ1-1
length: 17
V: TRBV11-3
D: TRBD1
size: NA
DNA: TGTGCCAGCAGCTTAGGGGGACCGGGACAGGGGGACACTGAAGCTTTCTTT
CDR3: CASSLGGPGQGDTEAFF

J: TRBJ2-7
length: 16
V: TRBV15
D: TRBD2
size: NA
DNA: TGTGCCACCAGCAGAGCCAACCTCGGCGGGAGCCTGAAGCAGTACTTC
CDR3: CATSRANLGGSLKQYF

J: TRBJ2-3
length: 15
V: TRBV15
D: TRBD1
size: NA
DNA: TGTGCCACCAGCAGCCCACAGGGGCGGAGAGATACGCAGTATTTT
CDR3: CATSSPQGRRDTQYF

J: TRBJ2-3
length: 14
V: TRBV11-3
D: NA
size: NA
DNA: TGTGCCAGCAGCTCAAGAATTGGACATAATACGCAGTATTTT
CDR3: CASSSRIGHNTQYF

J: TRBJ2-3
length: 13
V: TRBV2
D: NA
size: NA
DNA: TGTGCCAGCAGTGTTCGACAGAAGGCTACGCAGTATTTT
CDR3: CASSVRQKATQYF

J: TRBJ1-1
length: 15
V: TRBV30
D: NA
size: once
DNA: TGTGCCTGGAGTGTACGGGGGGTTAGGGGTACTGAAGCTTTCTTT
CDR3: CAWSVRGVRGTEAFF

J: TRBJ2-7
length: 17
V: TRBV9
D: TRBD1
size: NA
DNA: TGTGCCAGCAGCGTATATCCGACCGGGACAGGGGGCTACGAGCAGTACTTC
CDR3: CASSVYPTGTGGYEQYF

J: TRBJ1-3
length: 17
V: TRBV13
D: NA
size: NA
DNA: TGTGCCAGCAGCCCTAGACAGACGGCCGACTCTGGAAACACCATATATTTT
CDR3: CASSPRQTADSGNTIYF

J: TRBJ2-7
length: 13
V: TRBV7-6
D: TRBD1
size: NA
DNA: TGTGCCAGCAGCTTGACAGGGAGTAACGAGCAGTACTTC
CDR3: CASSLTGSNEQYF

J: TRBJ2-1
length: 14
V: TRBV9
D: TRBD2
size: NA
DNA: TGTGCCAGCAGCGCAACTAGCGGCTCCAATGAGCAGTTCTTC
CDR3: CASSATSGSNEQFF

J: TRBJ1-5
length: 13
V: TRBV18
D: NA
size: NA
DNA: TGTGCCAGCTCACCGGAGAGGGATCAGCCCCAGCATTTT
CDR3: CASSPERDQPQHF

J: TRBJ1-5
length: 18
V: TRBV4-1
D: TRBD1
size: NA
DNA: TGCGCCAGCAGCCCCGGGGCGGTTACAGGGGGCTCCAATCAGCCCCAGCATTTT
CDR3: CASSPGAVTGGSNQPQHF

J: TRBJ2-7
length: 14
V: TRBV18
D: NA
size: NA
DNA: TGTGCCAGCTCACCAGGGCAGGGCCCCTACGAGCAGTACTTC
CDR3: CASSPGQGPYEQYF

J: TRBJ1-1
length: 11
V: TRBV19
D: NA
size: NA
DNA: TGTGCCAGTAAGGAGGGACGTGAAGCTTTCTTT
CDR3: CASKEGREAFF

J: TRBJ2-3
length: 15
V: TRBV9
D: TRBD2
size: NA
DNA: TGTGCCAGCAGCGTCCCTAGCGGTAGCACAGATACGCAGTATTTT
CDR3: CASSVPSGSTDTQYF

J: TRBJ1-1
length: 13
V: TRBV6-5
D: NA
size: NA
DNA: TGTGCCAGCAGTTCTGGGCGGGGCACTGAAGCTTTCTTT
CDR3: CASSSGRGTEAFF

J: TRBJ1-3
length: 14
V: TRBV10-3
D: NA
size: once
DNA: TGTGCCCTTCGGGAGGGTTTATCTGGAAACACCATATATTTT
CDR3: CALREGLSGNTIYF

J: TRBJ1-2
length: 14
V: TRBV30
D: NA
size: NA
DNA: TGTGCCTGGAGTGTAGTAGGGAGACTCTATGGCTACACCTTC
CDR3: CAWSVVGRLYGYTF

J: TRBJ1-4
length: 12
V: TRBV30
D: NA
size: NA
DNA: TGTGCCTGGAGTGACGGGGTCGGAAAACTGTTTTTT
CDR3: CAWSDGVGKLFF

J: TRBJ1-1
length: 15
V: TRBV7-2
D: TRBD1
size: NA
DNA: TGTGCCAGCAGCTTCCCTGGGACAGGGGGCACTGAAGCTTTCTTT
CDR3: CASSFPGTGGTEAFF

J: TRBJ2-5
length: 12
V: TRBV2
D: NA
size: once
DNA: TGTGCCAGCAGTGAAGGTCGAGAGACCCAGTACTTC
CDR3: CASSEGRETQYF